This TCR beta chain was captured by sequencing in a study of blood T cell repertoires in COVID-19. About the research overall: The United States, Italy and Spain were the sources of the acute and convalescent COVID-19 samples.

Method: immunoSEQ multiplex PCR; TCRdb's copy keeps in-frame clones and lacks some. Of about 98,000 clones detected, nearly 90% appear once; the ten largest clones hold about 4.2%. Germline CDR1 SGHDN, CDR2 FVKESK. The CDR3 runs 18 residues. With V trimmed by 5 bases and J by 1 base, 7 bases remained unmatched. The specimen sequenced was peripheral blood. The J gene is TRBJ2-6, the V gene TRBV14, with 11 nucleotides matching TRBD1. The clonotype originates from a man in his 70s with acute or convalescent COVID-19. In DNA form, the CDR3 reads TGTGCCAGCAGCGGACAGGGGGCGAGGTTATCTGGGGCCAACGTCCTGACTTTC. Translation gives CASSGQGARLSGANVLTF. The entire variable domain, with the rest obtained from reference TRBV14 and TRBJ2-6, is as follows: EAGVTQFPSHSVIEKGQTVTLRCDPISGHDNLYWYRRVMGKEIKFLLHFVKESKQDESGMPNNRFLAERTGGTYSTLKVQPAELEDSGVYFCASSGQGARLSGANVLTFGAGSRLTVL.